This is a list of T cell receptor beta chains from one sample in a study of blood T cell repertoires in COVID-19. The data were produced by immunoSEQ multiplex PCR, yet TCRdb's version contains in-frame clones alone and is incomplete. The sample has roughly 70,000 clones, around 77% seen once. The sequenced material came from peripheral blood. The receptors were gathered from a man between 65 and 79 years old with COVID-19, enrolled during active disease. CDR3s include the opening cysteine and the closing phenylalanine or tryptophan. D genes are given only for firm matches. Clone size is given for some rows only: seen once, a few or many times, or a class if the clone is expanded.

TGCGCCAGCAGCCAGTCCTCAGCGAATTTACCCTACGAGCAGTACTTC	CASSQSSANLPYEQYF	TRBV5-1	NA	NA	TRBJ2-7
TGTGCCAGCAGCTTGACTTTTACCTACGAGCAGTACTTC	CASSLTFTYEQYF	TRBV6-2/TRBV6-3	NA	NA	TRBJ2-7
TGTGCCAGCAGTTGGAGGAGCACAGATACGCAGTATTTT	CASSWRSTDTQYF	TRBV28	NA	NA	TRBJ2-3
TGCAGCGTTGCTCGTGGTACGGCTAATGAAAAACTGTTTTTT	CSVARGTANEKLFF	TRBV29-1	few	NA	TRBJ1-4
TGTGCCAGCAGCTACCATTCAGTTGCAACTAATGAAAAACTGTTTTTT	CASSYHSVATNEKLFF	TRBV11-2	once	NA	TRBJ1-4
TGTGCCAGCAGCCCCAGGGGTCAGGTCTTCAATGAGCAGTTCTTC	CASSPRGQVFNEQFF	TRBV9	NA	NA	TRBJ2-1
TGTGCCAGTAGTGGGACTAGCGAGGTCTACAATGAGCAGTTCTTC	CASSGTSEVYNEQFF	TRBV19	NA	TRBD2	TRBJ2-1
TGTGCCAGCAGTCAGGGGGCCCTAGCGGCCCTCCAGTACTTC	CASSQGALAALQYF	TRBV6-2/TRBV6-3	NA	NA	TRBJ2-7
TGTGCCACCAGTGCCCGACAGGGGACCTACGAGCAGTACTTC	CATSARQGTYEQYF	TRBV24-1	NA	TRBD1	TRBJ2-7
TGTGCCAGCAGCTTAAGTGGCCAGAACAGGGATGGCTACACCTTC	CASSLSGQNRDGYTF	TRBV7-3	NA	NA	TRBJ1-2
TGCGCCAGCAGCTTGGCGTCGGGGTCTACAGATACGCAGTATTTT	CASSLASGSTDTQYF	TRBV5-1	NA	NA	TRBJ2-3
TGCAGCGTTGGGCCCCCTGAACCACACGAGCAGTACTTC	CSVGPPEPHEQYF	TRBV29-1	NA	NA	TRBJ2-7
TGTGCCACCAGCAGAGGAGGGACTTTGCGGGATACGCAGTATTTT	CATSRGGTLRDTQYF	TRBV15	NA	NA	TRBJ2-3
TGTGCCAGCAGCCTCGGACAGGGGGACTCGGCCACTGATTCACCCCTCCACTTT	CASSLGQGDSATDSPLHF	TRBV3-1/TRBV3-2	medium-sized	TRBD1	TRBJ1-6
TGTGCCAGCAGCTTATGTCATTCAAGAGGGGACTCTAATCAGCCCCAGCATTTT	CASSLCHSRGDSNQPQHF	TRBV11-3	NA	NA	TRBJ1-5
TGTGCCACCAGTGATCGCTACAGGGGATGGGGTCTCTCTGGAAACACCATATATTTT	CATSDRYRGWGLSGNTIYF	TRBV24-1	NA	TRBD1	TRBJ1-3
TGCGCCAGCAGCGCAACATTGTTTAGCATGAACACTGAAGCTTTCTTT	CASSATLFSMNTEAFF	TRBV5-1	NA	NA	TRBJ1-1
TGTGCCAGCAGCCACGGACAGGGAGACGGCTACACCTTC	CASSHGQGDGYTF	TRBV7-3	NA	TRBD1	TRBJ1-2
TGTGCCAGCAGTCATCAGGTCGGAAACACCATATATTTT	CASSHQVGNTIYF	TRBV27	NA	NA	TRBJ1-3
TGTGCCAGCAGCAAGGCGGGAGCAGGTGAGACCCAGTACTTC	CASSKAGAGETQYF	TRBV21-1	few	NA	TRBJ2-5
TGTGCCAGCAGCCAAGTGAGGGCGAGTTATGGCTACACCTTC	CASSQVRASYGYTF	TRBV3-1/TRBV3-2	NA	NA	TRBJ1-2
TGTGCCACCAGTGATGCCAAGCGACAGGGCGACCACACAGATACGCAGTATTTT	CATSDAKRQGDHTDTQYF	TRBV24-1	few	TRBD1	TRBJ2-3
TGTGCCAGCAGTTGGACTAGCGGGAGTATGGGAAATGAGCAGTTCTTC	CASSWTSGSMGNEQFF	TRBV6-2/TRBV6-3	few	TRBD2	TRBJ2-1
TGTGCCAGCAGTTTGGCGCAGGGTAATGAAAAACTGTTTTTT	CASSLAQGNEKLFF	TRBV28	NA	NA	TRBJ1-4
TGCAGCGTCATTTCAGGGGACAATGAGCAGTTCTTC	CSVISGDNEQFF	TRBV29-1	NA	NA	TRBJ2-1
TGTGCCAGCAGCGTTCAGGGCCTGGGTGAGCAGTTCTTC	CASSVQGLGEQFF	TRBV7-9	NA	NA	TRBJ2-1
TGTGCCAGCAGCCCCGACTCTAGCGGGAGGGCCGGTAGCAATGAGCAGTTCTTC	CASSPDSSGRAGSNEQFF	TRBV3-1/TRBV3-2	once	TRBD2	TRBJ2-1
TGCGCCAGCAGTCGGACAGGGGAAAATTCACCCCTCCACTTT	CASSRTGENSPLHF	TRBV10-2	NA	TRBD1	TRBJ1-6